The 21 T cell receptor beta chains in this list originate from one sample, sequenced in a study of blood T cell repertoires in COVID-19. Using immunoSEQ multiplex PCR, the repertoire was profiled, and TCRdb retains in-frame clones only, with some absent. Here the sample spans about 89,000 clones, approximately 80% being singletons. Source material: peripheral blood. Receptor source: a man aged 65 to 85 with COVID-19, enrolled during active disease.

The CDR3 nucleotides are TGTGCCAGCAGCCGCCCGGGACTAGTGGCGACCCAGTACTTC. Its translation: CASSRPGLVATQYF. The chain uses TRBV28 and TRBJ2-5, with 8 bases aligning to TRBD2. The junction had 10 bases not matched to a gene; V was cut back by 6 bases and J by 7 bases. The CDR3 loop spans 14 amino acids. Germline V lookup: CDR1 MDHEN, CDR2 SYDVKM. Together with reference TRBV28 and TRBJ2-5, the CDR3 gives the full variable domain: DVKVTQSSRYLVKRTGEKVFLECVQDMDHENMFWYRQDPGLGLRLIYFSYDVKMKEKGDIPEGYSVSREKKERFSLILESASTNQTSMYLCASSRPGLVATQYFGPGTRLLVL.

This clone was seen only a few times. The chain recombines TRBV5-4 with TRBJ1-6, with 10 bases matching TRBD1. The V and J ends lost 4 bases and 9 bases, in that order; junction bases with no gene match: 7. The CDR3 sequence is 15 residues long. The germline V gene has CDR1 SGHNT and CDR2 YYREEE (reference sequence). The CDR3 spells CASSRKTGGFSPLHF. The CDR3 nucleotides are TGTGCCAGCAGCAGAAAGACAGGGGGCTTTTCACCCCTCCACTTT.

The chain recombines TRBV29-1 with TRBJ1-1; the D gene is possibly TRBD1 (5 bases). V was trimmed by 3 bases and J by 0 bases, leaving 8 bases between them. CDR1 is SQVTM, CDR2 ANQGSEA, per germline. The CDR3 length is 13 residues. CDR3 sequence: CSVEQGMNTEAFF. CDR3 in DNA: TGCAGCGTTGAGCAGGGAATGAACACTGAAGCTTTCTTT.

This rearrangement joins TRBV5-1 to TRBJ1-1, with 7 positions matching TRBD1. J lost 1 base, V lost 4 bases, and 7 bases had no gene match. CDR1 is SGHRS, CDR2 YFSETQ, per germline. The CDR3 loop spans 15 amino acids. CDR3 sequence reads: CASSARQGWNTEAFF. CDR3 sequence (DNA): TGCGCCAGCAGCGCCCGACAGGGCTGGAACACTGAAGCTTTCTTT.

The chain combines TRBV6-5 with TRBJ2-3; D is uncertain. In germline, CDR1 is MNHEY, CDR2 SVGAGI. The CDR3 sequence is 14 residues long. Between the trimmed V and J ends, which lost 10 bases and 3 bases, there was a span of 17 bases. The CDR3 loop is CATNGPSSTDTQYF. CDR3 bases: TGTGCCACCAATGGTCCTAGTAGTACAGATACGCAGTATTTT.

The chain combines TRBV7-2 with TRBJ2-3, with D uncertain. Germline V gene sequence: CDR1 SGHTA, CDR2 FQGNSA. V dropped 8 bases and J dropped 4 bases, with 10 bases sitting between them. This CDR3 spans 12 amino acids. The chain's CDR3 is CASGEAADTQYF. Written as DNA, the CDR3 is TGTGCCAGCGGAGAGGCGGCAGATACGCAGTATTTT.

The rearrangement links TRBV7-8 to TRBJ1-5; 9 bases are a match to TRBD1. Germline CDR1 SGHVS, CDR2 FQNEAQ. J lost 4 bases, V lost 5 bases, and 12 bases had no gene match. This CDR3 region has 17 residues. CDR3 in amino acids: CASSQITSGTGNQPQHF. The CDR3 nucleotides read TGTGCCAGCAGCCAAATTACCTCCGGGACAGGGAATCAGCCCCAGCATTTT.

The rearrangement joins TRBV6-5 to TRBJ2-5, with 11 bases matching TRBD2. Germline CDR1 reads MNHEY; CDR2 reads SVGAGI. Losses at the gene ends were 6 bases for V and 5 bases for J; bases not matched to a gene: 5. There are 14 residues in the CDR3. CDR3 amino acids: CASRGTSGLETQYF. DNA for the CDR3: TGTGCCAGCAGAGGGACTAGCGGCCTGGAGACCCAGTACTTC.

This chain connects TRBV11-2 to TRBJ1-1; D uncertain. CDR1 is SGHAT, CDR2 FQNNGV, per germline. This CDR3 is built from 13 residues. V was shortened by 1 base and J by 3 bases, with 6 bases between the two germline ends. Here the CDR3 reads CASSLALYTEAFF. In DNA form, the CDR3 reads TGTGCCAGCAGCTTAGCACTCTACACTGAAGCTTTCTTT.

This clone appeared a single time. This rearrangement joins TRBV5-1 to TRBJ1-1; 10 bases match TRBD1. This CDR3 contains 16 residues. CDR1 and CDR2 from the germline V gene are SGHRS and YFSETQ. V lost 3 bases, J lost 2 bases, and 7 bases stayed unmatched. CDR3 sequence reads: CASSSDRGLRNTEAFF. CDR3 nucleotides: TGCGCCAGCAGCTCCGACAGGGGGCTTAGAAACACTGAAGCTTTCTTT. The complete variable domain, with remaining parts taken from reference TRBV5-1 and TRBJ1-1, reads KAGVTQTPRYLIKTRGQQVTLSCSPISGHRSVSWYQQTPGQGLQFLFEYFSETQRNKGNFPGRFSGRQFSNSRSEMNVSTLELGDSALYLCASSSDRGLRNTEAFFGQGTRLTVV.

The chain joins TRBV7-9 to TRBJ2-1; 11 bases match TRBD1. This CDR3 spans 15 amino acids. Germline V gene lookup returns CDR1 SEHNR and CDR2 FQNEAQ (reference sequence). The V and J ends lost 4 bases and 4 bases, in that order; junction bases with no gene match: 3. The CDR3 reads CASSSGQGAYNEQFF. CDR3 bases: TGTGCCAGCAGCTCCGGACAGGGGGCATACAATGAGCAGTTCTTC.

The V and J genes are TRBV11-1 and TRBJ1-2; D is undetermined. Trimming stripped 5 bases from V and 4 bases from J, with 11 bases between. The germline gives CDR1 SGHAT, CDR2 FQDESV (reference sequence). The CDR3 is 13 amino acids. The CDR3 loop is CASSQQQFYGYTF. The CDR3 DNA follows: TGTGCCAGCAGCCAACAGCAATTCTATGGCTACACCTTC.

This clone was observed once. The rearrangement joins TRBV6-2 or TRBV6-3 to TRBJ1-1, with 7 nucleotides matching TRBD1. The CDR3 loop spans 14 amino acids. V was pared by 5 bases and J by 3 bases, with 6 bases of the junction left unmatched. Germline CDR1 is MNHEY and CDR2 is SVGEGT. The CDR3 spells CASSTGEEDTEAFF. For the CDR3, the DNA is TGTGCCAGCAGTACAGGGGAGGAGGACACTGAAGCTTTCTTT.

This clone has just one count. The chain joins TRBV6-2 or TRBV6-3 to TRBJ1-6; D is unclear. With 0 bases removed from V and 8 bases from J, the gap between germline ends came to 11 bases. This CDR3 has 15 residues. Germline V gives CDR1 MNHEY, CDR2 SVGEGT. The CDR3 region is CASSYSSLRYSPLHF. In DNA, the CDR3 is TGTGCCAGCAGTTACTCGAGCCTCCGGTATTCACCCCTCCACTTT.

This clone was counted a few times. This CDR3 is also generated by other DNA sequences in the sample. V usage is TRBV6-5 and J usage is TRBJ1-1; D unresolved. CDR1 MNHEY and CDR2 SVGAGI come from the germline V gene. Trimming cost V 0 bases and J 1 base, with 3 bases left between them. The CDR3 consists of 13 residues. The CDR3 region is CASSYSRNTEAFF. CDR3 in DNA: TGTGCCAGCAGTTACTCGAGGAACACTGAAGCTTTCTTT.

The chain recombines TRBV12-3 or TRBV12-4 with TRBJ2-1; tentative D call: TRBD2 (5 bases). The CDR3 length is 12 residues. V was pared by 8 bases and J by 6 bases, with 11 bases between. CDR3 in DNA: TGTGCCAGCGGGAGTCTTAGCAATGAGCAGTTCTTC. Translating gives CASGSLSNEQFF.

This clone came up a few times. The chain employs TRBV5-1 and TRBJ2-2; TRBD2 is a possible D gene (5 bases). Germline-derived CDR1 and CDR2 are SGHRS and YFSETQ. CDR3 length: 14 amino acids. Trimming shortened V by 4 bases and J by 5 bases, and 12 bases separated the two germline ends. The CDR3 region has the DNA TGCGCCAGCAGCATGCTAGCTCGTACCGGGGAGCTGTTTTTT. Encoded protein: CASSMLARTGELFF.

This clone was counted once. This chain uses TRBV3-1 (or the pseudogene TRBV3-2) with TRBJ2-7; tentatively, D is TRBD1 (6 bases). Germline assignment: CDR1 LGHDT and CDR2 YNNKEL (reference sequence). Deletions cut 4 bases from V and 4 bases from J, with 14 bases between. This CDR3 has 14 amino acids. This CDR3 is CASSPGAGRYEQYF. DNA for the CDR3: TGTGCCAGCAGCCCAGGGGCAGGGCGTTACGAGCAGTACTTC.

This chain uses TRBV4-2 with TRBJ2-3; perhaps TRBD2 as D (6 bases). CDR1 is LGHNA, CDR2 YNFKEQ, per germline. The CDR3 totals 17 residues. The V gene lost 5 bases and the J gene lost 6 bases, with 24 bases spanning the gap. CDR3 loop: CASSLSTGLQRGDTQYF. The CDR3 DNA is TGTGCCAGCAGCTTATCAACGGGACTCCAGCGTGGGGATACGCAGTATTTT.

The chain couples TRBV7-2 to TRBJ2-7; D is unclear. V lost 1 base, J lost 0 bases, and 13 bases lay in between. Germline CDR1 and CDR2: SGHTA and FQGNSA. There are 16 residues in the CDR3. The CDR3 is CASSLGWADSSYEQYF. CDR3 sequence (DNA): TGTGCCAGCAGCTTAGGGTGGGCAGATAGCTCCTACGAGCAGTACTTC.

The V gene is TRBV12-3 or TRBV12-4, the J gene TRBJ2-7; 10 nucleotides align to TRBD1. With 5 bases clipped from V and 6 bases from J, the junction kept 1 base outside the gene matches. The CDR3 is made up of 12 amino acids. CDR3 sequence reads: CASSGQGVEQYF. The CDR3 DNA sequence: TGTGCCAGCAGTGGACAGGGGGTCGAGCAGTACTTC.